Listed below are T cell receptor beta chains from one sample, sequenced in a study of T-cell memory formation after mild COVID-19. From the 5' RACE reads, TCRdb called clonotypes with MiXCR, one entry per CDR3 protein. The repertoire consists of about 210,000 distinct CDR3 sequences, with roughly a tenth occurring once and the leading ten covering under 3.5%. The sequenced material came from PBMCs or a T cell subset sorted from them (not recorded which). The receptor source for this set is a man between 18 and 29 years old who had mild COVID-19 (a few samples of this study predate the infection). Cell type and time point are not known. Both conserved end residues are part of each CDR3. A D gene is named only where the DNA matches it firmly. Some rows have no size entry. The others give once, few or many, or a class for an expanded clone.

clone size: NA
D gene: NA
V gene: TRBV2
J gene: TRBJ2-7
CDR3 protein: CASRRGHFLPYEQYF
CDR3 DNA: TGTGCCAGCAGAAGAGGACACTTCCTTCCTTACGAGCAGTACTTC

clone size: many
D gene: NA
V gene: TRBV28
J gene: TRBJ1-3
CDR3 protein: CASTRPHSGNTIYF
CDR3 DNA: TGTGCCAGCACCAGACCTCACTCTGGAAACACCATATATTTT

clone size: few
D gene: NA
V gene: TRBV5-1
J gene: TRBJ2-3
CDR3 protein: CASRGQIFSSTDTQYF
CDR3 DNA: TGCGCCAGCAGAGGACAGATCTTCTCTAGCACAGATACGCAGTATTTT

clone size: many
D gene: NA
V gene: TRBV5-4
J gene: TRBJ2-3
CDR3 protein: CASSPSGLGGDTQYF
CDR3 DNA: TGTGCCAGCAGCCCGTCCGGACTGGGCGGGGATACGCAGTATTTT

clone size: NA
D gene: NA
V gene: TRBV30
J gene: TRBJ1-2
CDR3 protein: CAWSQGRQGRGSGYTF
CDR3 DNA: TGTGCCTGGAGCCAAGGGCGGCAGGGAAGGGGCTCTGGCTACACCTTC

clone size: few
D gene: NA
V gene: TRBV6-5
J gene: TRBJ2-5
CDR3 protein: CASRTSLAVSTQYF
CDR3 DNA: TGTGCCAGCAGGACCTCACTAGCCGTGTCGACCCAGTACTTC

clone size: NA
D gene: NA
V gene: TRBV5-1
J gene: TRBJ2-5
CDR3 protein: CASSLATLQENQETQYF
CDR3 DNA: TGCGCCAGCAGCTTGGCTACCCTCCAGGAAAACCAAGAGACCCAGTACTTC

clone size: few
D gene: TRBD1
V gene: TRBV24-1
J gene: TRBJ2-1
CDR3 protein: CATSDTIGTVNEQFF
CDR3 DNA: TGTGCCACCAGTGATACCATCGGGACAGTCAATGAGCAGTTCTTC

clone size: NA
D gene: NA
V gene: TRBV5-1
J gene: TRBJ2-1
CDR3 protein: CASSSTGVPSYNEQFF
CDR3 DNA: TGCGCCAGCAGCAGCACCGGGGTACCCTCCTACAATGAGCAGTTCTTC

clone size: few
D gene: NA
V gene: TRBV7-2
J gene: TRBJ2-7
CDR3 protein: CASSRDGSEQYF
CDR3 DNA: TGTGCCAGCAGCCGAGACGGCAGCGAGCAGTACTTC

clone size: few
D gene: NA
V gene: TRBV7-3
J gene: TRBJ2-1
CDR3 protein: CASSLTRFSGEQFF
CDR3 DNA: TGTGCCAGCAGCTTAACCAGGTTCTCGGGTGAGCAGTTCTTC

clone size: NA
D gene: TRBD2
V gene: TRBV20-1
J gene: TRBJ2-1
CDR3 protein: CSASRLATYNEQFF
CDR3 DNA: TGCAGTGCAAGTCGACTAGCGACCTACAATGAGCAGTTCTTC

clone size: once
D gene: NA
V gene: TRBV3-1
J gene: TRBJ2-3
CDR3 protein: CASSLRGRGQDTQYF
CDR3 DNA: TGTGCCAGCAGCCTGCGGGGGCGGGGTCAAGATACGCAGTATTTT

clone size: few
D gene: TRBD1
V gene: TRBV7-2
J gene: TRBJ1-5
CDR3 protein: CASSLDRVERPQHF
CDR3 DNA: TGTGCCAGCAGCTTGGACAGGGTTGAGCGACCCCAGCATTTT

clone size: few
D gene: NA
V gene: TRBV12-3/TRBV12-4
J gene: TRBJ2-3
CDR3 protein: CASSRDWGVDTQYF
CDR3 DNA: TGTGCCAGCAGCCGGGACTGGGGTGTTGATACGCAGTATTTT

clone size: many
D gene: NA
V gene: TRBV5-6
J gene: TRBJ2-5
CDR3 protein: CASSRVSGDQETQYF
CDR3 DNA: TGTGCCAGCAGCCGGGTCAGTGGAGACCAAGAGACCCAGTACTTC

clone size: NA
D gene: TRBD1
V gene: TRBV18
J gene: TRBJ1-6
CDR3 protein: CASSEGTGGLSPLHF
CDR3 DNA: TGTGCCAGCTCAGAGGGGACAGGGGGCCTCTCACCCCTCCACTTT

clone size: many
D gene: NA
V gene: TRBV20-1
J gene: TRBJ2-5
CDR3 protein: CSPKGGGETQYF
CDR3 DNA: TGCAGTCCCAAAGGGGGGGGAGAGACCCAGTACTTC

clone size: NA
D gene: NA
V gene: TRBV30
J gene: TRBJ2-3
CDR3 protein: CAWSGGGTDTQYF
CDR3 DNA: TGTGCCTGGAGTGGGGGAGGCACAGATACGCAGTATTTT

clone size: NA
D gene: TRBD1
V gene: TRBV18
J gene: TRBJ2-7
CDR3 protein: CASSQGQDGEQYF
CDR3 DNA: TGTGCCAGCTCTCAAGGACAGGATGGCGAGCAGTACTTC

clone size: few
D gene: NA
V gene: TRBV7-2
J gene: TRBJ2-1
CDR3 protein: CASSSSVADEQFF
CDR3 DNA: TGTGCCAGCAGCTCCAGCGTAGCGGATGAGCAGTTCTTC

clone size: NA
D gene: NA
V gene: TRBV24-1
J gene: TRBJ2-2
CDR3 protein: CATSDIQGHTSGELFF
CDR3 DNA: TGTGCCACCAGTGACATACAGGGCCATACATCCGGGGAGCTGTTTTTT

clone size: few
D gene: NA
V gene: TRBV2
J gene: TRBJ1-1
CDR3 protein: CASPGQELNTEAFF
CDR3 DNA: TGTGCCAGCCCGGGGCAGGAACTCAACACTGAAGCTTTCTTT

clone size: few
D gene: NA
V gene: TRBV10-3
J gene: TRBJ1-1
CDR3 protein: CAISASGGTEAFF
CDR3 DNA: TGTGCCATCAGTGCTTCCGGGGGCACTGAAGCTTTCTTT

clone size: few
D gene: NA
V gene: TRBV6-2/TRBV6-3
J gene: TRBJ2-5
CDR3 protein: CASRRFAGNQETQYF
CDR3 DNA: TGTGCCAGCAGAAGATTCGCGGGGAATCAAGAGACCCAGTACTTC

clone size: few
D gene: NA
V gene: TRBV3-1
J gene: TRBJ2-2
CDR3 protein: CASSHNRATGELFF
CDR3 DNA: TGTGCCAGCAGCCACAACAGGGCGACCGGGGAGCTGTTTTTT

clone size: many
D gene: NA
V gene: TRBV12-3/TRBV12-4
J gene: TRBJ2-7
CDR3 protein: CASSSWTYEQYF
CDR3 DNA: TGTGCCAGCAGCTCCTGGACCTACGAGCAGTACTTC

clone size: few
D gene: NA
V gene: TRBV11-2
J gene: TRBJ1-1
CDR3 protein: CASSLGGRGWTEAFF
CDR3 DNA: TGTGCCAGCAGCTTAGGAGGCAGGGGTTGGACTGAAGCTTTCTTT

clone size: few
D gene: NA
V gene: TRBV15
J gene: TRBJ1-5
CDR3 protein: CATSRDLRGGQPQHF
CDR3 DNA: TGTGCCACCAGCAGAGATCTGAGGGGCGGTCAGCCCCAGCATTTT

clone size: few
D gene: NA
V gene: TRBV6-1
J gene: TRBJ2-3
CDR3 protein: CASSENPDLVNTQYF
CDR3 DNA: TGTGCCAGCAGTGAAAACCCTGATCTCGTGAATACGCAGTATTTT

clone size: NA
D gene: TRBD2
V gene: TRBV29-1
J gene: TRBJ2-5
CDR3 protein: CSAASTSSWETQYF
CDR3 DNA: TGCAGCGCCGCCTCGACTAGCTCGTGGGAGACCCAGTACTTC

clone size: NA
D gene: TRBD1
V gene: TRBV5-1
J gene: TRBJ2-2
CDR3 protein: CASSRGTVDTGELFF
CDR3 DNA: TGCGCCAGCAGCCGAGGGACAGTGGACACCGGGGAGCTGTTTTTT

clone size: NA
D gene: NA
V gene: TRBV12-3/TRBV12-4
J gene: TRBJ2-7
CDR3 protein: CASSLNPGRDYEQYF
CDR3 DNA: TGTGCCAGCAGTTTGAACCCGGGACGGGACTACGAGCAGTACTTC

clone size: few
D gene: NA
V gene: TRBV4-2
J gene: TRBJ1-4
CDR3 protein: CASSQDPAAFQVDEKLFF
CDR3 DNA: TGTGCCAGCAGCCAAGATCCAGCCGCATTCCAGGTGGACGAAAAACTGTTTTTT

clone size: NA
D gene: NA
V gene: TRBV7-2
J gene: TRBJ1-6
CDR3 protein: CATGGSRVNSPLHF
CDR3 DNA: TGTGCCACCGGGGGCTCTAGAGTTAATTCACCCCTCCACTTT

clone size: NA
D gene: NA
V gene: TRBV12-3/TRBV12-4
J gene: TRBJ1-3
CDR3 protein: CASTNQGWGNTIYF
CDR3 DNA: TGTGCCAGCACTAACCAGGGGTGGGGAAACACCATATATTTT

clone size: many
D gene: NA
V gene: TRBV2
J gene: TRBJ2-3
CDR3 protein: CASSERAGISTPSTDTQYF
CDR3 DNA: TGTGCCAGCAGTGAACGGGCCGGGATCTCAACCCCTAGCACAGATACGCAGTATTTT

clone size: NA
D gene: NA
V gene: TRBV14
J gene: TRBJ1-1
CDR3 protein: CASSQPWGRTGDTEAFF
CDR3 DNA: TGTGCCAGCAGCCAACCTTGGGGCAGGACGGGGGACACTGAAGCTTTCTTT